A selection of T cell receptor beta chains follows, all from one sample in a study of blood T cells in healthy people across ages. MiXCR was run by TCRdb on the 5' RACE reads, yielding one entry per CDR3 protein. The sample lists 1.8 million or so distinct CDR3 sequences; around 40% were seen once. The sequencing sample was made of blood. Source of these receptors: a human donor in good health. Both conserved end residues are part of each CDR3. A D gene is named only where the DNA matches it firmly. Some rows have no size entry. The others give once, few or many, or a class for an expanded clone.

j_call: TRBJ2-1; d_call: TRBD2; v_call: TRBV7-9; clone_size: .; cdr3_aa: CASSLYAGGYNEQFF; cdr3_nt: TGTGCCAGCAGCTTATACGCGGGGGGTTACAATGAGCAGTTCTTC
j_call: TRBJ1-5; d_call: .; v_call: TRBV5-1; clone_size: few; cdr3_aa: CASRVDSNQPQHF; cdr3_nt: TGCGCCAGCAGAGTGGATAGCAATCAGCCCCAGCATTTT
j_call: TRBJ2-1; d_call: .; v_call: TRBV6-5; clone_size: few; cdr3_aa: CASSYRGSGIPPHEQFF; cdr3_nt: TGTGCCAGCAGTTACAGAGGGAGTGGTATCCCTCCACATGAGCAGTTCTTC
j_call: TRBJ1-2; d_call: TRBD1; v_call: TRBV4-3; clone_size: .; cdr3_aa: CASSQDHDSGGYGYTF; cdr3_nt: TGCGCCAGCAGCCAAGATCATGACTCAGGGGGCTATGGCTACACCTTC
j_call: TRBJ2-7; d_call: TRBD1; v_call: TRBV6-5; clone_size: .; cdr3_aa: CASSYSGQGVSEQYF; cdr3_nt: TGTGCCAGCAGTTACTCGGGACAGGGGGTGAGCGAGCAGTACTTC
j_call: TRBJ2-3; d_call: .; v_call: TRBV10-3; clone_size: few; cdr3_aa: CAISRDDSTDTQYF; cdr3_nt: TGTGCCATCAGTCGGGACGACAGCACAGATACGCAGTATTTT
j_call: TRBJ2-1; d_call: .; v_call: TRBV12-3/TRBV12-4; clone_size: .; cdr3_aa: CASTSGAALGGEQFF; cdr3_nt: TGTGCCAGCACTTCGGGGGCTGCCTTAGGGGGTGAGCAGTTCTTC
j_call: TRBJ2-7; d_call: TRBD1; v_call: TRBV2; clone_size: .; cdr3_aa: CASSLLLGQEITYEQYF; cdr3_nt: TGTGCCAGCAGCCTACTTCTCGGACAGGAAATAACCTACGAGCAGTACTTC
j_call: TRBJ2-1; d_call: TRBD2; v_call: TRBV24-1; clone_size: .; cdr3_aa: CATSGTSGGTLDNEQFF; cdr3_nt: TGTGCCACCAGCGGGACTAGCGGGGGGACGTTGGATAATGAGCAGTTCTTC
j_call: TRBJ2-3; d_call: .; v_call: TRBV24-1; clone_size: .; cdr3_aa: CATSTPRASYLTDTQYF; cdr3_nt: TGTGCCACCAGTACTCCCAGGGCTTCGTACCTCACAGATACGCAGTATTTT
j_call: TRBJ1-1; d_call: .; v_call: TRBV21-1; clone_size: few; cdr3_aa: CASSKRRREVWTGYPEAFF; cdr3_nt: TGTGCCAGCAGCAAAAGAAGGAGGGAGGTCTGGACAGGGTACCCTGAAGCTTTCTTT
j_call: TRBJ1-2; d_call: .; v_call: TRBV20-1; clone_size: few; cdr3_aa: CSGVHSVYGYTF; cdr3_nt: TGCAGTGGCGTACATAGCGTCTATGGCTACACCTTC
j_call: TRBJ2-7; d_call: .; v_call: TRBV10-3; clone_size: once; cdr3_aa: CAISPGPMSTYEQYF; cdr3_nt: TGTGCCATCAGCCCGGGACCTATGTCAACGTACGAGCAGTACTTC
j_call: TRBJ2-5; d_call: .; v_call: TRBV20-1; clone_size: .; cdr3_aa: CSAHRDPETQYF; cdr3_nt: TGCAGTGCTCACCGGGACCCAGAGACCCAGTACTTC
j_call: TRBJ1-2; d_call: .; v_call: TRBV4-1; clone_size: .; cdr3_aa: CASSPRQLIYGYTF; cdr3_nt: TGCGCCAGCAGCCCACGACAGCTGATCTATGGCTACACCTTC
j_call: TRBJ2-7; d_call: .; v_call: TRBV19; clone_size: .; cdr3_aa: CASSLKGIGRTPHEQYF; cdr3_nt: TGTGCCAGTAGCCTCAAAGGAATTGGACGGACCCCCCACGAGCAGTACTTC
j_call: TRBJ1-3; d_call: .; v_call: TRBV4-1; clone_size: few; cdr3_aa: CASSQVGDSGNTIYF; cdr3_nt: TGCGCCAGCAGCCAAGTTGGGGACTCTGGAAACACCATATATTTT
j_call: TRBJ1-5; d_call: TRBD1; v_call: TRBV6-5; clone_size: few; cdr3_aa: CASSRGTANQPQHF; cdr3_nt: TGTGCCAGCAGTCGGGGGACAGCTAATCAGCCCCAGCATTTT
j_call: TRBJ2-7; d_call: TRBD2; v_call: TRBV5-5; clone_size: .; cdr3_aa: CASSSGSGASYEQYF; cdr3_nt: TGTGCCAGCAGCTCGGGTAGCGGGGCCTCCTACGAGCAGTACTTC
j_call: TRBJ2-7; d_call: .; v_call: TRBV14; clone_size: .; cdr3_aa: CASSQGSSAPYEQYF; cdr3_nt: TGTGCCAGCAGCCAGGGCTCGTCGGCACCCTACGAGCAGTACTTC
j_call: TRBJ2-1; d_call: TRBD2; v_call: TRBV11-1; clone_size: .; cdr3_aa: CASSPRRSGGSNEQFF; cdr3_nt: TGTGCCAGCAGCCCCCGGAGGAGCGGGGGTTCCAATGAGCAGTTCTTC
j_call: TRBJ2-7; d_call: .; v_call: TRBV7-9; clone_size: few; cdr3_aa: CASSLEQESDEQYF; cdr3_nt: TGTGCCAGCAGCTTAGAGCAGGAATCGGACGAGCAGTACTTC
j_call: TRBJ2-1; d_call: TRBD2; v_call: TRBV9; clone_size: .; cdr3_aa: CASSVHGGAGRNEQFF; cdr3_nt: TGTGCCAGCAGCGTACACGGGGGGGCCGGTAGAAATGAGCAGTTCTTC
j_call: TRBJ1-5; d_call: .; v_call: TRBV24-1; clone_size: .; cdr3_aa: CATSDFGQSNQPQHF; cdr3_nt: TGTGCCACCAGTGATTTCGGACAGTCCAATCAGCCCCAGCATTTT
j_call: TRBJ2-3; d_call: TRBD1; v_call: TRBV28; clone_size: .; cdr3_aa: CASSYGQGREDTQYF; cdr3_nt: TGTGCCAGCAGCTACGGACAGGGTAGGGAAGATACGCAGTATTTT
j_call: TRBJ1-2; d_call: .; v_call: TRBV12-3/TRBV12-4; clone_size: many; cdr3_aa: CASSFWGRDYGYTF; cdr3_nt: TGTGCCAGCAGTTTTTGGGGGCGTGACTATGGCTACACCTTC